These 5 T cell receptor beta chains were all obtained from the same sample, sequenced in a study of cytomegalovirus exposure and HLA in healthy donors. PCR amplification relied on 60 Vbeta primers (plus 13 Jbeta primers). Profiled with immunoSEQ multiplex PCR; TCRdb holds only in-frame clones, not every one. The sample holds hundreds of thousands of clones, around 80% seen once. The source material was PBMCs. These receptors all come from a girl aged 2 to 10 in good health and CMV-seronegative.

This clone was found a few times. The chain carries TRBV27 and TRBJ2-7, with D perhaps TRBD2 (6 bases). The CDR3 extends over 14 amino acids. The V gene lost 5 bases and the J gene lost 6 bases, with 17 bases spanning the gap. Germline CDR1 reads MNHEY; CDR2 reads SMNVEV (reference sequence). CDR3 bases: TGTGCCAGCAGTACGTCAGTGGTGGGGGGCGAGCAGTACTTC. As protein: CASSTSVVGGEQYF.

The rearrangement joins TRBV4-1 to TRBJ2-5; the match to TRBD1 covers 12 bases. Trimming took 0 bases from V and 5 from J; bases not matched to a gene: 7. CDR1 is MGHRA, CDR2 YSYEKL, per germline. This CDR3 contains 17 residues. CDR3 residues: CASSQDWGQGAGETQYF. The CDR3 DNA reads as TGCGCCAGCAGCCAAGACTGGGGACAGGGGGCAGGGGAGACCCAGTACTTC.

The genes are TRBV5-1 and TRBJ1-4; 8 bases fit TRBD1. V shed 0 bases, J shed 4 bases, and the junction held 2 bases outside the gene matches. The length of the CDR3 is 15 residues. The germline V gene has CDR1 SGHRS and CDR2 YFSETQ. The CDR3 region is CASSLVGQGNEKLFF. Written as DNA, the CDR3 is TGCGCCAGCAGCTTGGTCGGACAGGGTAATGAAAAACTGTTTTTT.

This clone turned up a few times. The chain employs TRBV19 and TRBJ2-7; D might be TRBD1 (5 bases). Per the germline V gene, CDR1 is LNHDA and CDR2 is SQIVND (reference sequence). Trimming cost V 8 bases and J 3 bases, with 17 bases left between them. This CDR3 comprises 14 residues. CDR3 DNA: TGTGCCAGTGCCCTATCAGGGATCAACTACGAGCAGTACTTC. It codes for CASALSGINYEQYF. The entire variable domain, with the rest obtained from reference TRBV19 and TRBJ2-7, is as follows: DGGITQSPKYLFRKEGQNVTLSCEQNLNHDAMYWYRQDPGQGLRLIYYSQIVNDFQKGDIAEGYSVSREKKESFPLTVTSAQKNPTAFYLCASALSGINYEQYFGPGTRLTVT.

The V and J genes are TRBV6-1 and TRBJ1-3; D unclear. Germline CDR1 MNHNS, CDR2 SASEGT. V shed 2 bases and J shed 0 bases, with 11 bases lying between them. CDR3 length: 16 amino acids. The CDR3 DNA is TGTGCCAGCAGTGAAAACGCCAGAACCTCTGGAAACACCATATATTTT. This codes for CASSENARTSGNTIYF.